The source of this T cell receptor beta chain is a study of T-cell memory formation after mild COVID-19. Background on the study: The TCR clusters were mostly specific to one donor.

Via MiXCR, TCRdb re-called the 5' RACE reads, giving one row per CDR3 protein. The data contain roughly 400,000 distinct CDR3 sequences, 16% of them singletons. This clonotype was detected a few times. Its antigen is still unknown. The CDR3 contains 16 residues. Germline values: CDR1 SGHAT, CDR2 FQNNGV. V lost 4 bases and J lost 2; bases outside the gene matches: 7. Broader study findings: Pre-infection memory held some responding clones, suggesting pre-existing cross-reactive T cells responded. Clones contracting across day 15 to 85 had a balanced CD4/CD8 profile; later expanding clones leaned CD4+.

Sequences were obtained from PBMCs or a T cell subset sorted from them (not recorded which). The sequence derives from a man aged 18 to 30 who had mild COVID-19 (a few samples of this study predate the infection). Cell type and time point are not known. The genes are TRBV11-2 and TRBJ2-2; TRBD2 aligns across 7 bases. The CDR3 nucleotides read TGTGCCAGCAGCTCTATTCCAGCGGGAAACACCGGGGAGCTGTTTTTT. Its protein product is CASSSIPAGNTGELFF.